This TCR beta chain is drawn from a study of cytomegalovirus exposure and HLA in healthy donors. CDR3 size: 14 residues. Germline lookup yields CDR1 SGHRS and CDR2 YFSETQ. The V gene lost 1 base and the J gene lost 1 base, with 9 bases spanning the gap. Researchers ran the PCR with 60 Vbeta and 13 Jbeta primers. Sequencing was performed with immunoSEQ multiplex PCR; in TCRdb, only in-frame clones are kept and a portion is missing. The sample has some 170,000 clones, about four fifths seen once; the top ten hold roughly 4%. The TCR comes from a man between 45 and 60 years old in good health and CMV-seropositive. Specimen: PBMCs. The chain joins TRBV5-1 to TRBJ2-7, with D possibly matching TRBD1 (5 bases). The CDR3 region has the DNA TGCGCCAGCAGCTTGACTACAGGTTCCTACGAGCAGTACTTC. It yields the protein CASSLTTGSYEQYF.